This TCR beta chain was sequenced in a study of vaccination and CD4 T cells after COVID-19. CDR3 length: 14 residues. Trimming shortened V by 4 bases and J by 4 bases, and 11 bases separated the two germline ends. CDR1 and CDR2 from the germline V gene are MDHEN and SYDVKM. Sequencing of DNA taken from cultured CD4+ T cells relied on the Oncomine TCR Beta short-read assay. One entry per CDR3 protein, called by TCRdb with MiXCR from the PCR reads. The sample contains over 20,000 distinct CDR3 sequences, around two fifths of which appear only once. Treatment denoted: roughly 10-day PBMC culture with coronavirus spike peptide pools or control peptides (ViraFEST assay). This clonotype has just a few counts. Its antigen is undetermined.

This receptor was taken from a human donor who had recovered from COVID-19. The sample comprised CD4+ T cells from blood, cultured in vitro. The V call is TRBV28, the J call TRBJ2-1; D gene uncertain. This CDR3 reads CASSSSAQYNEQFF. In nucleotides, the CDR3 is TGTGCCAGCAGTTCTTCCGCGCAGTACAATGAGCAGTTCTTC.